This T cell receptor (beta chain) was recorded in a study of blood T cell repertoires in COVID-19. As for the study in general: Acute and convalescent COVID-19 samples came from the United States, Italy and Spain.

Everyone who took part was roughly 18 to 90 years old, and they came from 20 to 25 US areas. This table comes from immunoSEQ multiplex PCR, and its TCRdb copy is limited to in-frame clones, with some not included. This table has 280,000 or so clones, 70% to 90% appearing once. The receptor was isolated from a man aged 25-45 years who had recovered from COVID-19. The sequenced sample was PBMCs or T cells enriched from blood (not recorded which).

Here the CDR3 reads CASSLRAGETEAFF. The CDR3 DNA sequence: TGTGCCAGCAGCTTGAGGGCAGGGGAGACTGAAGCTTTCTTT. This chain links TRBV11-3 with TRBJ1-1, with a possible D match to TRBD1 (6 bases). Trimming pared 3 bases from V and 5 bases from J, leaving 13 bases between. Looked up from germline, CDR1 is SGHNT and CDR2 is YENEEA. The CDR3 is 14 residues long.